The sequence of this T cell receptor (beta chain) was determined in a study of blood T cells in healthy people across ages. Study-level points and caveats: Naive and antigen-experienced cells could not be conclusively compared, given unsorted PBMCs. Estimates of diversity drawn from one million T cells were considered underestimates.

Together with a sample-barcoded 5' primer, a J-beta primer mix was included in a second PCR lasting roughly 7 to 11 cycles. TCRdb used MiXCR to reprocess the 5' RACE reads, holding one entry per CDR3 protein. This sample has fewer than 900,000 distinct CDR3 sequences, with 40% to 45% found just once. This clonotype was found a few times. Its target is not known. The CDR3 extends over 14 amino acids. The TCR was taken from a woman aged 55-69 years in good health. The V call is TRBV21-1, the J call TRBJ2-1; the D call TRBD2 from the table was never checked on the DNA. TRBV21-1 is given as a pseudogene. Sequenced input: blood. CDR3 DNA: TGTGCCAGCTCGCTTAGCGGGAGGTTCCATGAGCAGTTCTTC. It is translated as CASSLSGRFHEQFF.